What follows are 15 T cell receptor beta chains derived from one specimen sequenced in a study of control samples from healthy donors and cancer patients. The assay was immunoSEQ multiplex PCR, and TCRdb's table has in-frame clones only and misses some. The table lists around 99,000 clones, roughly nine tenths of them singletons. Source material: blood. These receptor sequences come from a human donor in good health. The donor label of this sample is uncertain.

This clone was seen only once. DNA of the CDR3: TGTGCCAGCAGCCAAGCTGGGGAGCAGTTCTTC. Protein sequence: CASSQAGEQFF. The V gene is TRBV3-1 (or the pseudogene TRBV3-2), the J gene TRBJ2-1; no clear D. V was clipped by 1 base and J by 10 bases, with 5 bases between them. Germline loops: CDR1 LGHDT, CDR2 YNNKEL (reference sequence). There are 11 residues in the CDR3.

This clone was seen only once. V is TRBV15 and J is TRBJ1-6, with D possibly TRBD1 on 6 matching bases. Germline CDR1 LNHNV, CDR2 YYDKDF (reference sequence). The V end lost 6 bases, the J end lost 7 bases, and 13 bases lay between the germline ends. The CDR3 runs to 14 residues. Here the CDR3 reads CATSNRAMNSPLHF. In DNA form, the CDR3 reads TGTGCCACCAGTAACAGGGCAATGAATTCACCCCTCCACTTT.

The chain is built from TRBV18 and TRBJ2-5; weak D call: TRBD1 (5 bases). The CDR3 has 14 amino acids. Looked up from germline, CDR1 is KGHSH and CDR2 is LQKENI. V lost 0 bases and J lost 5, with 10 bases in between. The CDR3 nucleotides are TGTGCCAGCTCACCACCTCTCAGGGCTGAGACCCAGTACTTC. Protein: CASSPPLRAETQYF. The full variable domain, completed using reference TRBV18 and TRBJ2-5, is NAGVMQNPRHLVRRRGQEARLRCSPMKGHSHVYWYRQLPEEGLKFMVYLQKENIIDESGMPKERFSAEFPKEGPSILRIQQVVRGDSAAYFCASSPPLRAETQYFGPGTRLLVL.

Here the CDR3 DNA reads TGTGCCAGCAGCTGGACAGGAGGCTACAATGAGCAGTTCTTC. Its translation is CASSWTGGYNEQFF. V gene TRBV7-6 combines with J gene TRBJ2-1, with 7 nucleotides matching TRBD1. The CDR3 consists of 14 residues. Germline values: CDR1 SGHVS, CDR2 FNYEAQ. J lost 3 bases, V lost 4 bases, and 3 bases had no gene match.

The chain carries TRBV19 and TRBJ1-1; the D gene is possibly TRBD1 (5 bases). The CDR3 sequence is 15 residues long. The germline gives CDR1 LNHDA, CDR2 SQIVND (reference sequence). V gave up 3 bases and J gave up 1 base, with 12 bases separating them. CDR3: CASSMGDLSNTEAFF. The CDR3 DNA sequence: TGTGCCAGTAGTATGGGGGACCTCTCGAACACTGAAGCTTTCTTT.

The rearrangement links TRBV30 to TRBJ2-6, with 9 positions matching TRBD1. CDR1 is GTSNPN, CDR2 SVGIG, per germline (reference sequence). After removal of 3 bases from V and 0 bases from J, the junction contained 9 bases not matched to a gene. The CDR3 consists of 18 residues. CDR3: CAWSRLDRGYSGANVLTF. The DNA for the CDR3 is TGTGCCTGGAGCAGACTTGACAGGGGGTACTCTGGGGCCAACGTCCTGACTTTC.

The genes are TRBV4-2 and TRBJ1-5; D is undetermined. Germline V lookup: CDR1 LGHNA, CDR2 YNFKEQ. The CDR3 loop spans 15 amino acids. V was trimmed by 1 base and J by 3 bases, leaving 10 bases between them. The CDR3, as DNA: TGTGCCAGCAGCCAAGTCGGCGGGAACAATCAGCCCCAGCATTTT. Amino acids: CASSQVGGNNQPQHF.

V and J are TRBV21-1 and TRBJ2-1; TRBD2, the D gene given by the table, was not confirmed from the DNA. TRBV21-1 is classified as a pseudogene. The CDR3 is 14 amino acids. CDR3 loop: CASVSGGPLNEQFF. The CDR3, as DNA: TGTGCCAGCGTCTCGGGGGGGCCTTTGAATGAGCAGTTCTTC.

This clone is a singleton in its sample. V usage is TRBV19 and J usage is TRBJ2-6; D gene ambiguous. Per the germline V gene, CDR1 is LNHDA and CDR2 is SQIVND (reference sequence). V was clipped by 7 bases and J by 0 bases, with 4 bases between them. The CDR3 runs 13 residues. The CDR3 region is CASKSSGANVLTF. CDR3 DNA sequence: TGTGCCAGTAAGAGCTCTGGGGCCAACGTCCTGACTTTC. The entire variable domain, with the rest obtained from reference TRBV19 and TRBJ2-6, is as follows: DGGITQSPKYLFRKEGQNVTLSCEQNLNHDAMYWYRQDPGQGLRLIYYSQIVNDFQKGDIAEGYSVSREKKESFPLTVTSAQKNPTAFYLCASKSSGANVLTFGAGSRLTVL.

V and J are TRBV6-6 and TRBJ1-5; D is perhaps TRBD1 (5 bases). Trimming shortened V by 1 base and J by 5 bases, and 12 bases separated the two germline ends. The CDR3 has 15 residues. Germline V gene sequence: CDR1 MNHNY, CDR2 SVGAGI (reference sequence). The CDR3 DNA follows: TGTGCCAGCAGTTACTGGGGCCGGATGGATCAGCCCCAGCATTTT. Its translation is CASSYWGRMDQPQHF.

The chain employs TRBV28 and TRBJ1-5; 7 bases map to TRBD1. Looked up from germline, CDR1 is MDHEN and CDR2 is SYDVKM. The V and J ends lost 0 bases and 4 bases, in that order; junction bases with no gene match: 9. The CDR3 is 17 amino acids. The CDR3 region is CASSLWSTGARNQPQHF. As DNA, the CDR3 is TGTGCCAGCAGTTTATGGTCAACAGGGGCCCGAAATCAGCCCCAGCATTTT.

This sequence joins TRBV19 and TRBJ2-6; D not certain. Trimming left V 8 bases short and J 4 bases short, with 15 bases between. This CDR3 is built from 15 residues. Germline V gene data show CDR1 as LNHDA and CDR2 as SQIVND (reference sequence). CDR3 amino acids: CASLLRHDGANVLTF. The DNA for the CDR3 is TGTGCCAGTTTACTACGACACGACGGGGCCAACGTCCTGACTTTC.

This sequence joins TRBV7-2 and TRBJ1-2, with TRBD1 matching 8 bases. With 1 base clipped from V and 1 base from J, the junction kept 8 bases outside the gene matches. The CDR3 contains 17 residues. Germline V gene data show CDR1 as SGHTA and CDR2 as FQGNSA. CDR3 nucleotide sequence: TGTGCCAGCAGCTTAGTAGGCACAGGGGGGCTTAACTATGGCTACACCTTC. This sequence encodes CASSLVGTGGLNYGYTF.

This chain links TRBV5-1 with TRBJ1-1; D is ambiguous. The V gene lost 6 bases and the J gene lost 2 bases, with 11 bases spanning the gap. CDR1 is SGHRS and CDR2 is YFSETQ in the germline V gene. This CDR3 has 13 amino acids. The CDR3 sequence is CASTRDGNTEAFF. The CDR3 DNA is TGCGCCAGCACCCGAGACGGTAACACTGAAGCTTTCTTT.

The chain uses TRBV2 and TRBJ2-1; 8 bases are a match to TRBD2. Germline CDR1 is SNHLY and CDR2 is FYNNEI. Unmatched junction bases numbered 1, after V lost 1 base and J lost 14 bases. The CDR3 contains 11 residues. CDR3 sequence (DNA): TGTGCCAGCAGTGAAGTCGGGGGGGAGTTCTTC. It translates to CASSEVGGEFF.